This paragraph covers one TCR beta chain sequence. The table lists this clonotype with many counts. Its cognate antigen has yet to be identified. No much larger clone is present one base from it, and per-base qualities are unavailable. This specimen belongs to a study of T-cell reconstitution after alpha-beta-depleted transplantation in children listed by TCRdb under 2016. For context, the study as a whole: Using TCR repertoire profiling, the study quantitatively followed how T-cell immune reconstitution unfolded in children after TCRalphabeta/CD19-depleted allogeneic hematopoietic cell transplantation.

To prepare the library, PCR was applied. For sequencing, an Illumina HiSeq 2500 was employed. TCR libraries were prepared with molecular barcoding, using unique molecular identifiers to normalize TCRbeta repertoire quantification. The raw public data were reprocessed by TCRdb itself: fastp quality trimming at Q25, MiXCR clonotype calling, in-frame beta chains only. Each entry merges the rows of one CDR3 protein and shows their most common DNA and genes. Across this sample there are approximately 83,000 distinct CDR3 sequences, with about 8% seen only once. 6.9% of the sample lies in the top ten. The germline V gene gives CDR1 as SGHRS and CDR2 as YFSETQ. From its cysteine to its phenylalanine, the CDR3 spans 16 amino acids. This entry keeps only the CDR3 DNA: 48 bases, framed from base 1. Clipping removes 0 bases from V and 0 bases from J, with 2 as the unmatched junction base count.

The origin of this receptor is a human donor who donated a stem cell graft to a child with congenital amegakaryocytic thrombocytopenia. The sequencing here drew on PBMCs from the stem cell graft donor, taken from the stem cell graft. Recombination connected TRBV5-1 to TRBJ2-2; a stretch of 7 junction bases matches TRBD1. The CDR3 protein sequence reads: CASSLVGQTNTGELFF. The base sequence is TGCGCCAGCAGCTTGGTGGGACAGACGAACACCGGGGAGCTGTTTTTT.